The next 20 T cell receptor beta chains were all read from a single sample in a study of T cells in Graves' hyperthyroidism and ophthalmopathy. Amplified TCR beta CDR3 regions derived from RNA transcripts. The study used the HTBI primer set for a first-round RT-PCR of the TCR CDR3. TCRdb independently ran MiXCR on the multiplex PCR reads; one entry per CDR3 protein. The table records about 400,000 distinct CDR3 sequences, about 15% of them present only once. Sequencing was carried out using blood. Receptors originate from a woman between 18 and 30 years old with Graves' hyperthyroidism that later progressed to Graves' ophthalmopathy.

The sample holds many counts of this clonotype. The V call is TRBV20-1, the J call TRBJ1-1, with D perhaps matching TRBD1 (6 bases). CDR1 and CDR2 (germline): DFQATT, SNEGSKA (reference sequence). This CDR3 has 16 amino acids. V dropped 5 bases and J dropped 0 bases, with 19 bases sitting between them. Written as DNA, the CDR3 is TGCAGTGCTCGAAACAGGCGTGGGGGCATGAACACTGAAGCTTTCTTT. This translates into CSARNRRGGMNTEAFF.

The V and J genes are TRBV9 and TRBJ2-2; possibly TRBD1 for D (5 bases). V was clipped by 0 bases and J by 7 bases, with 13 bases between them. The germline gives CDR1 SGDLS, CDR2 YYNGEE. This CDR3 has 15 amino acids. CDR3 sequence reads: CASSVAARVGGELFF. CDR3 DNA: TGTGCCAGCAGCGTAGCCGCCAGGGTGGGCGGGGAGCTGTTTTTT.

This clonotype appeared many times. The J gene is TRBJ2-2, the V gene TRBV28, with 11 bases matching TRBD1. The CDR3 is made up of 15 amino acids. V shed 6 bases and J 5 bases; nucleotides not matched to a gene: 5. Germline CDR1 MDHEN, CDR2 SYDVKM. Here the CDR3 DNA reads TGTGCCAGCAGCTGGACAGGGGGCAAGACCGGGGAGCTGTTTTTT. It yields the protein CASSWTGGKTGELFF.

This clonotype has at least ten counts. J is TRBJ2-5 and V is TRBV28; TRBD1 aligns across 8 bases. This CDR3 spans 14 amino acids. With 6 bases clipped from V and 2 bases from J, the junction kept 5 bases outside the gene matches. Germline V gene lookup returns CDR1 MDHEN and CDR2 SYDVKM. The CDR3: CASSRTGTQETQYF. The CDR3 DNA reads as TGTGCCAGCAGCAGGACAGGGACACAAGAGACCCAGTACTTC.

The chain links TRBV5-5 to TRBJ2-1; the match to TRBD1 covers 12 bases. Germline CDR1 SGHKS, CDR2 YYEKEE (reference sequence). The length of the CDR3 is 16 residues. Trimming cost V 1 base and J 11 bases; bases outside gene matches: 10. In nucleotides, the CDR3 is TGTGCCAGCAGCTTGAGAATGGGACAGGGGGCCTATAAGCAGTTCTTC. Translation gives CASSLRMGQGAYKQFF.

This clonotype came up a few times. The J gene is TRBJ2-3, the V gene TRBV19; D is unresolved. Per germline, CDR1 LNHDA and CDR2 SQIVND (reference sequence). This CDR3 contains 14 residues. V lost 11 bases and J 6 bases, leaving 21 bases between the germline ends. The CDR3 spells CASPCFGLRDTQYF. In DNA form, the CDR3 reads TGTGCCTCCCCGTGTTTCGGGCTCAGGGATACGCAGTATTTT.

In this sample, this clonotype turned up many times. The genes are TRBV28 and TRBJ2-5, with no clear D. This CDR3 contains 13 residues. V lost 2 bases and J 1 base, leaving 5 bases between the germline ends. Germline V CDR1 and CDR2: MDHEN, SYDVKM. CDR3 loop: CASSLMAQETQYF. The CDR3 bases are TGTGCCAGCAGTTTAATGGCCCAAGAGACCCAGTACTTC.

This clonotype was seen more than once but under ten times. The chain joins TRBV7-2 to TRBJ2-2; TRBD1 aligns across 7 bases. V was pared by 4 bases and J by 5 bases, with 7 bases of the junction left unmatched. Germline V gene sequence: CDR1 SGHTA, CDR2 FQGNSA. This CDR3 is built from 15 residues. The CDR3 sequence is CASSSRQGRTGELFF. The CDR3 DNA sequence: TGTGCCAGCAGCTCCCGACAGGGACGAACCGGGGAGCTGTTTTTT.

The chain is built from TRBV5-4 and TRBJ2-7; TRBD2 matches at 7 bases. The end of the DNA fits TRBJ2-1 better, so the J call may be wrong. The CDR3 has 15 amino acids. Germline V CDR1 and CDR2: SGHNT, YYREEE (reference sequence). The CDR3 nucleotides read TGTGCCAGCAGCTTTGCGGGGCGGGAGCACTACGAGCAGTTCTTC. Translated: CASSFAGREHYEQFF.

This clonotype was detected many times. V gene TRBV28 combines with J gene TRBJ2-3; 7 bases are a match to TRBD1. V lost 1 base, J lost 5 bases, and 3 bases stayed unmatched. The germline CDR1 and CDR2 sequences are MDHEN and SYDVKM. The CDR3 runs to 14 residues. The CDR3 coding sequence is TGTGCCAGCAGTTTATTCTACAGGGGAGATACGCAGTATTTT. Translated, it gives CASSLFYRGDTQYF.

Ten or more counts support this clonotype. The chain links TRBV28 to TRBJ2-3; no reliable D call. V dropped 3 bases and J dropped 6 bases, with 13 bases sitting between them. The CDR3 contains 14 residues. Germline V gives CDR1 MDHEN, CDR2 SYDVKM. The CDR3 sequence: CASSLASTGDTQYF. DNA of the CDR3: TGTGCCAGCAGTTTGGCCAGTACCGGGGATACGCAGTATTTT.

The V and J genes are TRBV7-9 and TRBJ2-2, with 10 bases aligning to TRBD1. V shed 5 bases, J shed 7 bases, and the junction held 4 bases outside the gene matches. The germline gives CDR1 SEHNR, CDR2 FQNEAQ (reference sequence). This CDR3 is 14 amino acids long. CDR3 in DNA: TGTGCCAGCAGCCCGACAGGGGGCGGCGGGGAGCTGTTTTTT. This gives the protein CASSPTGGGGELFF.

This chain links TRBV20-1 with TRBJ2-2, with TRBD2 matching over 7 bases. The CDR3 extends over 13 amino acids. The J segment lost 6 bases and the V segment lost 3 bases, leaving 4 bases of the junction unmatched. The V gene's germline CDR1 is DFQATT and CDR2 SNEGSKA (reference sequence). The CDR3 region is CSASKSGAGELFF. CDR3 sequence (DNA): TGCAGTGCTAGCAAAAGCGGGGCCGGGGAGCTGTTTTTT.

This clonotype was recorded once. V usage is TRBV12-3 or TRBV12-4 and J usage is TRBJ2-7; D might be TRBD1 (7 bases). V lost 6 bases and J lost 6, with 18 bases in between. This CDR3 contains 14 residues. CDR3 DNA sequence: TGTGCCAGCAGCCGGGAGACAGGGACCCCCGAGCAGTACTTC. Its protein product is CASSRETGTPEQYF.

This clonotype has a handful of counts. The rearrangement uses TRBV27 and TRBJ2-2; D remains ambiguous. There are 13 residues in the CDR3. The V and J ends lost 5 bases and 6 bases respectively, with 10 bases between them. The germline gives CDR1 MNHEY, CDR2 SMNVEV (reference sequence). CDR3 amino acids: CASSPRSSGELFF. CDR3 bases: TGTGCCAGCAGTCCAAGGTCGTCCGGGGAGCTGTTTTTT.

With respect to this clonotype: A much larger clone differs by one base, so this may be a read error. The chain is built from TRBV10-3 and TRBJ1-5; 7 bases match TRBD1. The CDR3 is 14 amino acids. Germline trimming cut 8 bases from V and 2 bases from J; bases unmatched to any gene: 6. The germline V gene has CDR1 ENHRY and CDR2 SYGVKD. CDR3: CAIGRDSGNQPQHF. The CDR3 DNA sequence: TGTGCCATCGGCCGGGACAGTGGCAATCAGCCCCAGCATTTT.

This clonotype was seen a handful of times. The chain links TRBV30 to TRBJ1-4, with D hard to call. Germline loops: CDR1 GTSNPN, CDR2 SVGIG (reference sequence). V was pared by 0 bases and J by 3 bases, with 17 bases between. The CDR3 extends over 17 amino acids. CDR3: CAWSVDGFSHSNEKLFF. CDR3 nucleotides: TGTGCCTGGAGTGTAGATGGGTTCTCTCACTCTAATGAAAAACTGTTTTTT. Using reference TRBV30 and TRBJ1-4 for the parts outside the CDR3, the full variable domain is SQTIHQWPATLVQPVGSPLSLECTVEGTSNPNLYWYRQAAGRGLQLLFYSVGIGQISSEVPQNLSASRPQDRQFILSSKKLLLSDSGFYLCAWSVDGFSHSNEKLFFGSGTQLSVL.

This clonotype was seen repeatedly, ten times or more. J is TRBJ1-2 and V is TRBV28; 7 bases are shared with TRBD1. The CDR3 length is 13 residues. Germline V lookup: CDR1 MDHEN, CDR2 SYDVKM. The ends lost 5 bases at V and 4 bases at J; junction bases unmatched: 4. The CDR3 sequence is CASSEGQIYGYTF. CDR3 DNA sequence: TGTGCCAGCAGTGAGGGACAGATCTATGGCTACACCTTC.

Many counts were recorded for this clonotype. This sequence joins TRBV7-8 and TRBJ2-7, with TRBD1 matching over 9 bases. V was pared by 5 bases and J by 1 base, with 6 bases of the junction left unmatched. The CDR3 totals 15 residues. In germline, CDR1 is SGHVS, CDR2 FQNEAQ. This CDR3 is CASSPEGQGSYEQYF. The CDR3 DNA reads as TGTGCCAGCAGCCCGGAGGGACAGGGTTCCTACGAGCAGTACTTC.

At least ten counts were recorded for this clonotype. The CDR3 nucleotides read TGTGCCATCAGTGAGTCGATAACAGGTCCAGCCTATGGCTACACCTTC. Protein: CAISESITGPAYGYTF. V usage is TRBV10-3 and J usage is TRBJ1-2; D is possibly TRBD1 (5 bases). Trimming cost V 0 bases and J 4 bases, with 15 bases left between them. The CDR3 extends over 16 amino acids. Germline CDR1 reads ENHRY; CDR2 reads SYGVKD.